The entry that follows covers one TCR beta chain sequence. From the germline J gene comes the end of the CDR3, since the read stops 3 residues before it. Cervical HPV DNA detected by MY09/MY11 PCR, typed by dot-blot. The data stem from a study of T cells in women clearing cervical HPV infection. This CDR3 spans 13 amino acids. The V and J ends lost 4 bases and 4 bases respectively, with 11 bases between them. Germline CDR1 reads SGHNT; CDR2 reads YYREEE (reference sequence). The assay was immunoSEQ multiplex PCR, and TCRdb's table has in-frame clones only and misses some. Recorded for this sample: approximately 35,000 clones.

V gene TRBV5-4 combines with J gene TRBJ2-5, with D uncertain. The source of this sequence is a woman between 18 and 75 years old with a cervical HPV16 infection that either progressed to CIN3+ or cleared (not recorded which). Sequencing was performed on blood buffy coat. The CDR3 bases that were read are TGTGCCAGCAGCGCAACCCTCAGAGAGACC. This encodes CASSATLRET. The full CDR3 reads CASSATLRETQYF.